This entry describes one T cell receptor (beta chain). Its cognate antigen is unknown. Regarding time point: 2014-2015 season, 7 days after vaccination. The data derive from a study of follicular helper T cells after annual influenza vaccination. Study-wide findings and caveats: Each annual vaccination recalled recurring oligoclonal ICOS+CD38+ cTfh clonotypes. Change in circulating plasmablasts correlated with ICOS+CD38+ cTfh clonality change. Day 7 ICOS+CD38+ clones later appeared mostly in ICOS-CD38- cTfh.

The CDR3 has 15 amino acids. Germline V gene lookup returns CDR1 MDHEN and CDR2 SYDVKM. The ends lost 6 bases at V and 5 bases at J; junction bases unmatched: 10. Libraries were prepared by immunoSEQ multiplex PCR; TCRdb keeps only in-frame clonotypes and omits some of them. Of about 3,900 clones in the sample, 82% were seen once. The material was CXCR5- memory CD4+ T cells sorted from blood, obtained 7 days after influenza vaccination. V is TRBV28 and J is TRBJ1-1; TRBD1 agrees at 9 bases. This receptor was taken from an adult who received the influenza vaccine. The DNA for the CDR3 is TGTGCCAGCAGCCGAAATACAGGGGGCCGAACTGAAGCTTTCTTT. This sequence encodes CASSRNTGGRTEAFF.